The T cell receptor (beta chain) under discussion was sequenced for a study of CXCR3-negative and CXCR3-positive naive CD8 T cells. Study-wide results and limits: It was found that naive subsets had comparable surface CD5, and TCR strength was inferred from TRB CDR3 properties. Naive CXCR3-negative and CXCR3-positive cells had similar TRBV-TRBJ usage; memory differed.

Concerning this clonotype: The antigen remains unidentified.

Germline V gives CDR1 MDHEN, CDR2 SYDVKM. The CDR3 runs to 14 residues. The method, 5' RACE with UMI labels, was used to prepare the TRB cDNA libraries. Reprocessing the 5' RACE reads, TCRdb reports a single entry for every CDR3 protein and omits DNA. Recorded for this sample: over 100,000 distinct CDR3 sequences. The receptor's source is a human donor in good health. Some clones in this sample may be carry-over from other donors' samples. Sequencing was carried out using naive CXCR3- CD8+ T cells from blood. Regarding subset: CD45RO-CCR7+CD27+CD95- naive CD8+ T cells lacking CXCR3 (TNR3-). This chain connects TRBV28 to TRBJ2-7. CDR3 region: CASSLERPSYEQYF.